The 19 T cell receptor beta chains below come from one sample, sequenced in a study of cytotoxic CD8 clonotypes in ibrutinib-treated CLL. The protocol was immunoSEQ multiplex PCR, while the TCRdb copy is restricted to in-frame clones and leaves out a portion. The top ten hold about 6.2% of the sample, which has some 200,000 clones, 70% to 75% seen once. Sequences were derived from PBMCs, sampled after 12 months of ibrutinib treatment. These receptors came from a human donor with chronic lymphocytic leukemia.

The V and J genes are TRBV7-3 and TRBJ2-3; 9 nucleotides match TRBD2. The germline CDR1 and CDR2 sequences are SGHTA and FQGTGA. Trimming removed 5 bases from V and 5 bases from J; junction bases left unmatched: 5. CDR3 length: 14 amino acids. DNA for the CDR3: TGTGCCAGCAGCCTTAAGCGGGAGGTAGATACGCAGTATTTT. This gives the protein CASSLKREVDTQYF.

The chain uses TRBV19 and TRBJ2-3, with D unclear. Germline V gene data show CDR1 as LNHDA and CDR2 as SQIVND (reference sequence). This CDR3 is 15 amino acids long. The germline V and J ends were trimmed by 5 bases and 1 base, with 13 bases remaining between them. The CDR3 here is CASSQGGKGTDTQYF. CDR3 sequence (DNA): TGTGCCAGTAGTCAAGGCGGTAAGGGCACAGATACGCAGTATTTT.

The chain joins TRBV18 to TRBJ2-7, with 9 bases matching TRBD2. CDR3 length equals 14 residues. The V and J ends lost 3 bases and 3 bases, in that order; junction bases with no gene match: 3. Germline CDR1 reads KGHSH; CDR2 reads LQKENI. The CDR3 coding sequence is TGTGCCAGCTCACCGCGCGGGGGGGACTACGAGCAGTACTTC. Protein sequence: CASSPRGGDYEQYF.

The rearrangement joins TRBV7-2 to TRBJ1-2; D perhaps matches TRBD1 (6 bases). Trimming removed 4 bases from V and 2 bases from J, with 17 bases in between. Germline V gives CDR1 SGHTA, CDR2 FQGNSA. This CDR3 region has 16 residues. The CDR3 here is CASSSYYSRGNYGYTF. DNA for the CDR3: TGTGCCAGCAGCTCCTACTACTCCAGGGGAAACTATGGCTACACCTTC.

The V call is TRBV18, the J call TRBJ2-7, with D uncertain. The length of the CDR3 is 14 residues. Germline assignment: CDR1 KGHSH and CDR2 LQKENI. Trimming stripped 3 bases from V and 2 bases from J, with 11 bases between. The CDR3 DNA reads as TGTGCCAGCTCACCTTTAGAGACAACCTACGAGCAGTACTTC. It encodes CASSPLETTYEQYF.

This clone occurred a few times. The rearrangement links TRBV19 to TRBJ1-6, with TRBD1 matching over 8 bases. The CDR3 runs to 15 residues. The V gene's germline CDR1 is LNHDA and CDR2 SQIVND (reference sequence). V was pared by 3 bases and J by 10 bases, with 8 bases of the junction left unmatched. This CDR3 is CASSIGWTGTSPLHF. The CDR3 region has the DNA TGTGCCAGTAGTATCGGGTGGACAGGGACCTCACCCCTCCACTTT.

This clone was seen a handful of times. V is TRBV5-1 and J is TRBJ2-3; the D gene is possibly TRBD2 (6 bases). CDR3 length equals 15 residues. Trimming cost V 4 bases and J 0 bases, with 12 bases left between them. Germline V CDR1 and CDR2: SGHRS, YFSETQ. In DNA, the CDR3 is TGCGCCAGCAGCGTACTAGCACGTAGCACAGATACGCAGTATTTT. Its translation is CASSVLARSTDTQYF. Using reference TRBV5-1 and TRBJ2-3 for the parts outside the CDR3, the full variable domain is KAGVTQTPRYLIKTRGQQVTLSCSPISGHRSVSWYQQTPGQGLQFLFEYFSETQRNKGNFPGRFSGRQFSNSRSEMNVSTLELGDSALYLCASSVLARSTDTQYFGPGTRLTVL.

This chain's CDR3 is CASSLNNEQFF. CDR3 nucleotides: TGTGCCAGCTCACTTAACAATGAGCAGTTCTTC. The rearrangement uses TRBV18 and TRBJ2-1; D remains unclear. Germline V gene lookup returns CDR1 KGHSH and CDR2 LQKENI. The CDR3 has 11 amino acids. V shed 4 bases and J shed 5 bases, with 3 bases lying between them.

The gene calls are TRBV7-9 and TRBJ2-1, with 10 bases aligning to TRBD2. V lost 6 bases, J lost 9 bases, and 8 bases stayed unmatched. The CDR3 totals 14 residues. Germline values: CDR1 SEHNR, CDR2 FQNEAQ (reference sequence). CDR3 in amino acids: CASRPSGGAGEQFF. In DNA form, the CDR3 reads TGTGCCAGCAGACCAAGCGGGGGGGCCGGTGAGCAGTTCTTC.

V usage is TRBV19 and J usage is TRBJ2-3; D is uncertain. CDR1 and CDR2 from the germline V gene are LNHDA and SQIVND (reference sequence). This CDR3 is built from 16 residues. Trimming removed 6 bases from V and 1 base from J, with 17 bases in between. Written as DNA, the CDR3 is TGTGCCAGTAGAATGGGCAGGATGGGTGGCACAGATACGCAGTATTTT. This sequence encodes CASRMGRMGGTDTQYF.

Only one count was recorded for this clone. This chain's CDR3 is CASSSSAGDGYTF. The DNA for the CDR3 is TGTGCCAGCAGCTCCTCGGCGGGGGATGGCTACACCTTC. The chain links TRBV7-9 to TRBJ1-2; D perhaps matches TRBD1 (5 bases). Germline CDR1 and CDR2: SEHNR and FQNEAQ (reference sequence). V dropped 4 bases and J dropped 6 bases, with 12 bases sitting between them. This CDR3 comprises 13 residues.

The CDR3 bases are TGTGCCAGCAGCGTAGGGGCGGGCACTGAAGCTTTCTTT. Encoded protein: CASSVGAGTEAFF. The V call is TRBV9, the J call TRBJ1-1; D unclear. The CDR3 loop spans 13 amino acids. Germline V lookup: CDR1 SGDLS, CDR2 YYNGEE. V was pared by 0 bases and J by 4 bases, with 7 bases between.

The chain recombines TRBV30 with TRBJ1-1; possibly TRBD1 for D (6 bases). Deletions cut 7 bases from V and 5 bases from J, with 14 bases between. Germline values: CDR1 GTSNPN, CDR2 SVGIG (reference sequence). The CDR3 runs to 12 residues. CDR3 amino acids: CAYTRGGTEAFF. The CDR3 DNA follows: TGTGCCTATACGAGAGGGGGGACTGAAGCTTTCTTT.

Details on this clone: Other DNA variants within this sample encode the same CDR3. CDR3 DNA sequence: TGTGCCTGGAGTGTCGACGGGAACTATGGCTACACCTTC. Translating it yields CAWSVDGNYGYTF. The chain links TRBV30 to TRBJ1-2; D not resolved. The length of the CDR3 is 13 residues. V was cut by 0 bases and J by 2 bases, with 7 bases left in between. Germline V gene lookup returns CDR1 GTSNPN and CDR2 SVGIG (reference sequence).

This clone turned up a few times. The rearrangement joins TRBV9 to TRBJ2-7; D not resolved. The CDR3 totals 13 residues. The germline gives CDR1 SGDLS, CDR2 YYNGEE. Deletions cut 2 bases from V and 4 bases from J, with 10 bases between. Here the CDR3 DNA reads TGTGCCAGCAGCGTTCCAGGCAGGTACGAGCAGTACTTC. Translation gives CASSVPGRYEQYF.

Here the CDR3 DNA reads TGCGCCAGCAGCTTCAGGGGGCGCAGCATGGAAGCTTTCTTT. As protein: CASSFRGRSMEAFF. This sequence joins TRBV5-1 and TRBJ1-1; 8 positions match TRBD1. V shed 2 bases and J 8 bases; nucleotides not matched to a gene: 8. Germline loops: CDR1 SGHRS, CDR2 YFSETQ. The CDR3 loop spans 14 amino acids.

Worth noting for this clone: The same CDR3 can be traced to other DNA sequences in this sample. The gene calls are TRBV30 and TRBJ1-1; TRBD1 matches at 9 bases. The CDR3 sequence is 14 residues long. Trimming removed 3 bases from V and 2 bases from J; junction bases left unmatched: 4. Per germline, CDR1 GTSNPN and CDR2 SVGIG (reference sequence). CDR3 coding DNA: TGTGCCTGGAGCTTGGGACAGGGAAACACTGAAGCTTTCTTT. Amino acid sequence: CAWSLGQGNTEAFF.

This clone appeared a few times. In DNA form, the CDR3 reads TGTGCCTGGAGTGTAGGGTCTAGCGGAGTCTACGAGCAGTACTTC. Protein product: CAWSVGSSGVYEQYF. The V gene is TRBV30, the J gene TRBJ2-7; TRBD2 matches at 7 bases. The CDR3 runs 15 residues. J gave up 3 bases and V 0 bases, and 8 bases lay outside the gene matches. Germline lookup yields CDR1 GTSNPN and CDR2 SVGIG (reference sequence).

The rearrangement joins TRBV5-1 to TRBJ1-4; no firm D call. Trimming took 1 base from V and 6 from J, leaving 19 bases between them. The CDR3 contains 17 residues. The germline V gene has CDR1 SGHRS and CDR2 YFSETQ. CDR3 protein: CASSLSRATKWDEKLFF. Written as DNA, the CDR3 is TGCGCCAGCAGCTTGAGTAGGGCCACAAAATGGGATGAAAAACTGTTTTTT.